A single sample gave rise to the 22 T cell receptor beta chains below, sequenced in a study of technical replicates of blood from several donors. Measured with immunoSEQ multiplex PCR; TCRdb has only the in-frame clones, and not every one. This sample carries tens of thousands of clones, around nine tenths of them seen once, and the ten largest clones take approximately 0.3%. Sequenced input: T cells isolated from PBMCs. These receptors all come from a human donor in good health.

The chain couples TRBV11-2 to TRBJ2-5; 8 positions match TRBD1. This CDR3 region has 13 residues. CDR1 SGHAT and CDR2 FQNNGV come from the germline V gene. V lost 6 bases and J lost 5; bases outside the gene matches: 5. The CDR3, as DNA: TGTGCCAGCAGTCCTGGACAGGGTGAGACCCAGTACTTC. It is translated as CASSPGQGETQYF. The whole variable domain, remainder taken from reference TRBV11-2 and TRBJ2-5, is EAGVAQSPRYKIIEKRQSVAFWCNPISGHATLYWYQQILGQGPKLLIQFQNNGVVDDSQLPKDRFSAERLKGVDSTLKIQPAKLEDSAVYLCASSPGQGETQYFGPGTRLLVL.

V and J are TRBV30 and TRBJ1-2, with a tentative D call TRBD1 (5 bases). There are 13 residues in the CDR3. With 8 bases removed from V and 4 bases from J, the gap between germline ends came to 17 bases. From germline, CDR1 is GTSNPN and CDR2 SVGIG (reference sequence). CDR3 nucleotides: TGTGCCCGAAATTCAGGGTTGGGCTATGGCTACACCTTC. Protein product: CARNSGLGYGYTF.

This clone has a single count. The V and J genes are TRBV5-1 and TRBJ1-4; 7 positions match TRBD1. The V gene end was trimmed by 8 bases and the J gene end by 5 bases; junction bases not matched to a gene: 6. The CDR3 extends over 13 amino acids. Germline V gene sequence: CDR1 SGHRS, CDR2 YFSETQ. The CDR3 bases are TGCGCCAGTACCGGGACAGACAATGAAAAACTGTTTTTT. This codes for CASTGTDNEKLFF.

The rearrangement joins TRBV7-2 to TRBJ2-3; 8 bases agree with TRBD2. Trimming took 4 bases from V and 5 from J; bases not matched to a gene: 5. CDR1 and CDR2 from the germline V gene are SGHTA and FQGNSA. This CDR3 region has 14 residues. The CDR3 sequence: CASSSGGAQDTQYF. CDR3 nucleotides: TGTGCCAGCAGCTCCGGGGGGGCTCAAGATACGCAGTATTTT.

The V call is TRBV18, the J call TRBJ1-2; D uncertain. The CDR3 is 12 amino acids. The germline V gene has CDR1 KGHSH and CDR2 LQKENI. V was pared by 8 bases and J by 1 base, with 8 bases between. This CDR3 reads CASALNNYGYTF. The CDR3 region has the DNA TGTGCCAGCGCGCTTAATAACTATGGCTACACCTTC.

This clone has just one count. The gene calls are TRBV7-8 and TRBJ2-3, with 9 bases that match TRBD2. The CDR3 extends over 16 amino acids. CDR1 and CDR2 (germline): SGHVS, FQNEAQ. Germline trimming cut 4 bases from V and 2 bases from J; bases unmatched to any gene: 7. In DNA, the CDR3 is TGTGCCAGCAGCTCTTCATGGACTAGCGTCACAGATACGCAGTATTTT. Translating it yields CASSSSWTSVTDTQYF.

This chain links TRBV27 with TRBJ1-2; 7 nucleotides agree with TRBD1. Germline V gene data show CDR1 as MNHEY and CDR2 as SMNVEV (reference sequence). This CDR3 contains 15 residues. Unmatched junction bases numbered 13, after V lost 6 bases and J lost 6 bases. The CDR3 region is CASRTRQGLADGYTF. CDR3 nucleotide sequence: TGTGCCAGCAGAACCCGACAGGGACTAGCGGATGGCTACACCTTC.

V is TRBV19 and J is TRBJ1-5, with a weak D call TRBD1 (6 bases). The germline CDR1 and CDR2 sequences are LNHDA and SQIVND (reference sequence). This CDR3 is 14 amino acids long. V shed 4 bases and J shed 7 bases, with 14 bases lying between them. CDR3 protein: CASSTQGYLQPQHF. CDR3 sequence (DNA): TGTGCCAGTAGTACACAGGGCTATTTACAGCCCCAGCATTTT.

The rearrangement uses TRBV5-4 and TRBJ1-3; D may be TRBD1 (6 bases). With 4 bases removed from V and 4 bases from J, the gap between germline ends came to 12 bases. Germline V gives CDR1 SGHNT, CDR2 YYREEE (reference sequence). The CDR3 covers 14 residues. The CDR3, as DNA: TGTGCCAGCAGCCTAGGGGGGGCGGGAAACACCATATATTTT. Encoded protein: CASSLGGAGNTIYF. The full variable domain, rest sourced from reference TRBV5-4 and TRBJ1-3, is ETGVTQSPTHLIKTRGQQVTLRCSSQSGHNTVSWYQQALGQGPQFIFQYYREEENGRGNFPPRFSGLQFPNYSSELNVNALELDDSALYLCASSLGGAGNTIYFGEGSWLTVV.

V usage is TRBV7-2 and J usage is TRBJ1-2; a weak D match, TRBD1 (5 bases). The V gene's germline CDR1 is SGHTA and CDR2 FQGNSA. V lost 5 bases, J lost 1 base, and 11 bases lay in between. The CDR3 is 14 residues long. In nucleotides, the CDR3 is TGTGCCAGCAGCATGACAGTCCTTAACTATGGCTACACCTTC. This encodes CASSMTVLNYGYTF.

The J gene is TRBJ2-2, the V gene TRBV13, with 8 bases matching TRBD1. V lost 6 bases to trimming and J lost 5 bases; unmatched junction nucleotides: 8. Germline V gives CDR1 PRHDT, CDR2 FYEKMQ (reference sequence). The CDR3 runs 15 residues. The CDR3 sequence is CASSKPGQATGELFF. CDR3 bases: TGTGCCAGCAGTAAACCGGGACAGGCTACCGGGGAGCTGTTTTTT.

This clone was recorded only once. The V gene is TRBV6-5, the J gene TRBJ2-5; 9 nucleotides align to TRBD2. In germline, CDR1 is MNHEY, CDR2 SVGAGI. Unmatched junction bases numbered 4, after V lost 6 bases and J lost 2 bases. CDR3 length equals 14 residues. The CDR3 loop is CASSLAGPQETQYF. CDR3 DNA: TGTGCCAGCAGCCTAGCGGGACCACAAGAGACCCAGTACTTC.

This chain joins TRBV18 and TRBJ2-7, with D possibly TRBD2 on 6 matching bases. CDR1 is KGHSH and CDR2 is LQKENI in the germline V gene. The CDR3 has 12 amino acids. Trimming cost V 2 bases and J 5 bases, with 7 bases left between them. CDR3 region: CASSPGGNEQYF. The CDR3 DNA sequence: TGTGCCAGCTCACCAGGAGGGAACGAGCAGTACTTC.

The chain has TRBV28 and TRBJ1-1; no definite D call. V lost 4 bases, J lost 6 bases, and 15 bases lay in between. This CDR3 contains 14 residues. Germline values: CDR1 MDHEN, CDR2 SYDVKM. The CDR3 bases are TGTGCCAGCAGTTCCCTATTGGGCCCCCCTGAAGCTTTCTTT. Translated: CASSSLLGPPEAFF.

This clone appeared a single time. This rearrangement joins TRBV28 to TRBJ2-1, with 10 bases fitting TRBD2. Germline V gene data show CDR1 as MDHEN and CDR2 as SYDVKM. Losses at the gene ends were 4 bases for V and 6 bases for J; bases not matched to a gene: 3. The CDR3 extends over 14 amino acids. The CDR3 sequence is CASSSLAGRNEQFF. DNA of the CDR3: TGTGCCAGCAGTTCACTAGCGGGACGCAATGAGCAGTTCTTC. The variable domain in full, with the rest retrieved from reference TRBV28 and TRBJ2-1, is DVKVTQSSRYLVKRTGEKVFLECVQDMDHENMFWYRQDPGLGLRLIYFSYDVKMKEKGDIPEGYSVSREKKERFSLILESASTNQTSMYLCASSSLAGRNEQFFGPGTRLTVL.

The chain uses TRBV6-1 and TRBJ1-2; possibly TRBD1 for D (6 bases). V was cut by 7 bases and J by 7 bases, with 13 bases left in between. Germline values: CDR1 MNHNS, CDR2 SASEGT. The CDR3 is made up of 12 amino acids. For the CDR3, the DNA is TGTGCCAGCAAGCGACAGGCCGGTGGCTACACCTTC. It is translated as CASKRQAGGYTF.

The chain recombines TRBV2 with TRBJ2-1, with D maybe TRBD2 (5 bases). This CDR3 contains 13 residues. The V gene's germline CDR1 is SNHLY and CDR2 FYNNEI. The V gene lost 3 bases and the J gene lost 8 bases, with 11 bases spanning the gap. The CDR3 DNA sequence: TGTGCCAGCAGTGAGGTCTTGGAGGATGAGCAGTTCTTC. Its translation: CASSEVLEDEQFF.

This chain uses TRBV4-2 with TRBJ2-7, with TRBD1 identical over 9 bases. V gave up 0 bases and J gave up 5 bases; unmatched junction bases: 5. In germline, CDR1 is LGHNA, CDR2 YNFKEQ. This CDR3 has 15 amino acids. Here the CDR3 DNA reads TGTGCCAGCAGCCAAGAGGGACAGGGAAGCGACGAGCAGTACTTC. Translation gives CASSQEGQGSDEQYF.

This clone was seen a single time. The chain combines TRBV28 with TRBJ1-4, with 10 bases aligning to TRBD1. The ends lost 8 bases at V and 5 bases at J; junction bases unmatched: 2. The CDR3 is 13 amino acids. The germline gives CDR1 MDHEN, CDR2 SYDVKM. Written as DNA, the CDR3 is TGTGCCAGCTGGGGACAGGGGAATGAAAAACTGTTTTTT. As protein: CASWGQGNEKLFF.

The chain couples TRBV2 to TRBJ2-3; 16 bases are shared with TRBD2. The CDR3 has 17 residues. The germline V gene has CDR1 SNHLY and CDR2 FYNNEI. V gave up 6 bases and J gave up 5 bases; unmatched junction bases: 8. The CDR3 DNA reads TGTGCCAGCAGCGAGGGGACTAGCGGGAGGGCCCGAGATACGCAGTATTTT. The encoded protein is CASSEGTSGRARDTQYF.

The chain joins TRBV7-3 to TRBJ2-3; D might be TRBD2 (5 bases). V gave up 3 bases and J gave up 5 bases, with 9 bases separating them. CDR1 and CDR2 (germline): SGHTA, FQGTGA. The CDR3 sequence is 13 residues long. CDR3 residues: CASSFGGRDTQYF. The CDR3 DNA follows: TGTGCCAGCAGCTTCGGAGGCAGAGATACGCAGTATTTT.

The rearrangement joins TRBV7-9 to TRBJ1-5; TRBD1 agrees at 9 bases. Germline lookup yields CDR1 SEHNR and CDR2 FQNEAQ (reference sequence). Trimming took 1 base from V and 2 from J; bases not matched to a gene: 3. This CDR3 is 16 amino acids long. The CDR3 protein is CASSLEGQGGNQPQHF. The CDR3 DNA reads as TGTGCCAGCAGCTTAGAGGGACAGGGTGGCAATCAGCCCCAGCATTTT.